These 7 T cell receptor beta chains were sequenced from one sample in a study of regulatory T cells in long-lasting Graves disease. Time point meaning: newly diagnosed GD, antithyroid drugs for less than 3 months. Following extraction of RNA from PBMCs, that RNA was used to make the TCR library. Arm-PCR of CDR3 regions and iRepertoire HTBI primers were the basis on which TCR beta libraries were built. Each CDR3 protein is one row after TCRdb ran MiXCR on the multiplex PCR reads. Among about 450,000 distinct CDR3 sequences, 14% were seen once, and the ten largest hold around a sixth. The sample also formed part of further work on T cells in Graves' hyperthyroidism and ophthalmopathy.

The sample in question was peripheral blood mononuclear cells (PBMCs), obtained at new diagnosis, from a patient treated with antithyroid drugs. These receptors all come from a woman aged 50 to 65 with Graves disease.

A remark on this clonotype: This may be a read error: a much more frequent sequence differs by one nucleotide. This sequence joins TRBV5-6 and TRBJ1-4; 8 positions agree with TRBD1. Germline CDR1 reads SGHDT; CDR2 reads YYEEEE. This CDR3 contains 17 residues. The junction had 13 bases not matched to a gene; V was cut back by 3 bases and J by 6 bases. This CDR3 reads CASSSAGQAARDEKLFF. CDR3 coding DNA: TGTGCCAGCAGCTCGGCGGGACAGGCCGCTAGGGATGAAAAACTGTTTTTT.

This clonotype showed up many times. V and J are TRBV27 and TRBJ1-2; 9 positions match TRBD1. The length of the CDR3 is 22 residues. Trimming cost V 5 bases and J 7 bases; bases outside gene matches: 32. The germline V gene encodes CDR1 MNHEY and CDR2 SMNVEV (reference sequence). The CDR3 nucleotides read TGTGCCAGCAGTCGAGGGGCACACATGACAGGGGGTGACCAAATACTCTATCGTGGCTACACCTTC. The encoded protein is CASSRGAHMTGGDQILYRGYTF.

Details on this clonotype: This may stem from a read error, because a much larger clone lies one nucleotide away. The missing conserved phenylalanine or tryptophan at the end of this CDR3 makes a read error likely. In DNA, the CDR3 is TGCAGCGTTGAAGTGTCGAGTGAAGCTTTCTCT. Amino acid sequence: CSVEVSSEAFS. The V gene is TRBV29-1, the J gene TRBJ1-1; D gene unclear. CDR1 is SQVTM, CDR2 ANQGSEA, per germline. CDR3 length: 11 amino acids. The V end was cut by 1 base, the J end by 7 bases, with 7 bases between.

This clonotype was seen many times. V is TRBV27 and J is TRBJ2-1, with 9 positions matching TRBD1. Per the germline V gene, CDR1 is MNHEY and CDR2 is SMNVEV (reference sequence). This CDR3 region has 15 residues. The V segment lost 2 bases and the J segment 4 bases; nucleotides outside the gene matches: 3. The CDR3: CASSLRDRVYNEQFF. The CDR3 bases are TGTGCCAGCAGTTTAAGGGACAGGGTATACAATGAGCAGTTCTTC.

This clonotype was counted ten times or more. CDR3 DNA sequence: TGTGCCACCCACGGGGGGCGTTCCTATGGCTACACCTTC. Amino acid sequence: CATHGGRSYGYTF. The rearrangement links TRBV10-3 to TRBJ1-2; the D gene is possibly TRBD1 (6 bases). V was pared by 10 bases and J by 4 bases, with 16 bases between. Germline CDR1 reads ENHRY; CDR2 reads SYGVKD. The CDR3 runs 13 residues.

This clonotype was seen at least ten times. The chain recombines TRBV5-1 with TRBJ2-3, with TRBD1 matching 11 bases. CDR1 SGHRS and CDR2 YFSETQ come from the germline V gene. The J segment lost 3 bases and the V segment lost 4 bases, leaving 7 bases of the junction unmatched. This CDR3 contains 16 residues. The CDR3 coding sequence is TGCGCCAGCAGCATTTCCGGGACAGGGGGTACAGATACGCAGTATTTT. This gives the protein CASSISGTGGTDTQYF.

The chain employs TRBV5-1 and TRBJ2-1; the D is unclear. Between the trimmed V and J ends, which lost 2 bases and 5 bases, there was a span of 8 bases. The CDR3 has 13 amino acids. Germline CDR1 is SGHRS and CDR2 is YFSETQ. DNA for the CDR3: TGCGCCAGCAGCTTAAATGAGAACAATGAGCAGTTCTTC. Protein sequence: CASSLNENNEQFF.